Listed here is a single T cell receptor (beta chain). The time point was: baseline, week 1 (first vaccination visit). Sample treatment: pre-vaccination baseline after standard-of-care therapy. The CDR3 extends over 16 amino acids. J was trimmed by 6 bases and V by 4 bases; bases with no gene match: 5. Per the germline V gene, CDR1 is SGHNT and CDR2 is YYREEE (reference sequence). Assay used: immunoSEQ multiplex PCR; TCRdb lists only in-frame clones, some missing. This table has about 54,000 clones, approximately 81% appearing once. This specimen belongs to a study of a mutant IDH1 vaccine in newly diagnosed glioma.

Sequencing was performed on PBMCs, taken from a glioma patient treated with radiotherapy, temozolomide or both. The chain employs TRBV5-4 and TRBJ2-1, with 15 nucleotides matching TRBD2. The clonotype comes from a young man with glioma. The CDR3 coding sequence is TGTGCCAGCAGCCGACGGACTAGCGGGGGGGCCAATGAGCAGTTCTTC. Its translation: CASSRRTSGGANEQFF.